The 22 T cell receptor beta chains below all came from one sample that was sequenced in a study of Graves' ophthalmopathy and Graves' hyperthyroidism. Amplification targeted the TCR beta CDR3 regions, with RNA transcripts as the source material. The first-round RT-PCR employed HTBI primers together with the Qiagen OneStep RT-PCR kit. A multiplex PCR was then performed as the second round. MiXCR, applied by TCRdb to the multiplex PCR reads, yields one record per CDR3 protein. The repertoire holds around 660,000 distinct CDR3 sequences, with about 41% as singletons. Sequenced material: peripheral blood. The source is an adult man with Graves' ophthalmopathy.

The table lists this clonotype with many counts. V and J are TRBV9 and TRBJ1-1, with 10 bases aligning to TRBD1. The CDR3 is 18 amino acids. The trim removed 0 bases at V and 3 bases at J, leaving 11 bases unmatched. Germline lookup yields CDR1 SGDLS and CDR2 YYNGEE. CDR3 DNA: TGTGCCAGCAGCGTAGCTGGTAGGGGACAGGGGTTTCACACTGAAGCTTTCTTT. This encodes CASSVAGRGQGFHTEAFF.

The chain recombines TRBV12-3 or TRBV12-4 with TRBJ2-7; TRBD1 aligns across 9 bases. Losses at the gene ends were 6 bases for V and 7 bases for J; bases not matched to a gene: 10. The CDR3 runs 14 residues. The CDR3 coding sequence is TGTGCCAGCAGCCGAAACAGGGGGCCCTGGGAGCAGTACTTC. Translated, it gives CASSRNRGPWEQYF.

Notes on this clonotype: One base away lies a much larger clone, so this may be a sequencing read error. V usage is TRBV20-1 and J usage is TRBJ1-4, with D hard to call. Germline V CDR1 and CDR2: DFQATT, SNEGSKA (reference sequence). This CDR3 comprises 15 residues. The CDR3 bases are TGCAGTGCTAGAAATTGGGCTCCAACTAATGGAAAACTGTTTTTT. Its protein is CSARNWAPTNGKLFF.

A few counts support this clonotype. The V gene is TRBV6-5, the J gene TRBJ2-7; D gene unclear. Between the trimmed V and J ends, which lost 2 bases and 0 bases, there was a span of 14 bases. The CDR3 loop spans 16 amino acids. CDR1 and CDR2 from the germline V gene are MNHEY and SVGAGI. The CDR3 bases are TGTGCCAGCAGTTACGCCTCGGCCACCAACTCCTACGAGCAGTACTTC. Its protein product is CASSYASATNSYEQYF.

Concerning this clonotype itself: A read error may be the cause here, since a much bigger clone is one base away. DNA of the CDR3: TGCAGCGTGGGGACAGGGGGCACCGGGGAGCTGTTTTTT. It specifies CSVGTGGTGELFF. V gene TRBV29-1 combines with J gene TRBJ2-2; the match to TRBD1 covers 11 bases. Germline V gives CDR1 SQVTM, CDR2 ANQGSEA. CDR3 length: 13 amino acids. J lost 4 bases, V lost 6 bases, and 1 base had no gene match.

Regarding this clonotype: The junction differs from germline at one of its ends, possibly a read error. The rearrangement uses TRBV5-1 and TRBJ2-2; 9 bases map to TRBD1. Looked up from germline, CDR1 is SGHRS and CDR2 is YFSETQ. This CDR3 region has 13 residues. The CDR3 sequence is CACSWTGAGELFF. CDR3 sequence (DNA): TGCGCCTGCAGCTGGACAGGGGCCGGGGAGCTGTTTTTT.

As concerns this clonotype: A single base separates this from a much larger clone, so it may be a read error. This sequence joins TRBV12-3 or TRBV12-4 and TRBJ1-5; 10 nucleotides align to TRBD1. This CDR3 comprises 15 residues. The V and J ends lost 3 bases and 11 bases, in that order; junction bases with no gene match: 10. The CDR3 spells CASSLTGTGDKAQHF. The CDR3 DNA reads TGTGCCAGCAGTTTGACCGGGACAGGGGATAAGGCCCAGCATTTT.

This clonotype was seen at least ten times. The chain carries TRBV15 and TRBJ1-6; 8 bases are a match to TRBD1. In germline, CDR1 is LNHNV, CDR2 YYDKDF (reference sequence). The CDR3 extends over 17 amino acids. V lost 0 bases and J lost 11; bases outside the gene matches: 12. The DNA for the CDR3 is TGTGCCACCAGCAGAGATTTGCAGGGGGCACGTCATGCACCCCTCCACTTT. It specifies CATSRDLQGARHAPLHF. Together with reference TRBV15 and TRBJ1-6, the CDR3 gives the full variable domain: DAMVIQNPRYQVTQFGKPVTLSCSQTLNHNVMYWYQQKSSQAPKLLFHYYDKDFNNEADTPDNFQSRRPNTSFCFLDIRSPGLGDTAMYLCATSRDLQGARHAPLHFGNGTRLTVT.

The table lists this clonotype with many counts. The chain recombines TRBV4-2 with TRBJ1-5, with D unresolved. Germline-derived CDR1 and CDR2 are LGHNA and YNFKEQ. Trimming shortened V by 0 bases and J by 5 bases, and 5 bases separated the two germline ends. The CDR3 spans 13 residues. CDR3 protein: CASSQDEDQPQHF. The CDR3 DNA follows: TGTGCCAGCAGCCAAGATGAAGATCAGCCCCAGCATTTT.

Notes on this clonotype: Possible read error: a much larger clone is one base away. The rearrangement joins TRBV7-3 to TRBJ1-5, with unresolved D. From germline, CDR1 is SGHTA and CDR2 FQGTGA. Deletions cut 2 bases from V and 7 bases from J, with 9 bases between. This CDR3 spans 13 amino acids. DNA of the CDR3: TGTGCCAGCAGCTTAGTCACGTTCCAGCCCCAGCATTTT. Its protein product is CASSLVTFQPQHF.

This chain joins TRBV27 and TRBJ2-7; D may be TRBD1 (6 bases). The germline gives CDR1 MNHEY, CDR2 SMNVEV (reference sequence). The CDR3 spans 12 residues. The V gene lost 7 bases and the J gene lost 3 bases, with 10 bases spanning the gap. The chain's CDR3 is CASKGEYYEQYF. The DNA for the CDR3 is TGTGCCAGCAAGGGGGAATACTACGAGCAGTACTTC.

This clonotype was counted ten times or more. This chain uses TRBV10-3 with TRBJ2-7, with D possibly called TRBD1 or TRBD2 (5 bases each). Trimming removed 5 bases at V and 4 bases at J, with 9 bases between. The CDR3 loop spans 12 amino acids. Germline V gene data show CDR1 as ENHRY and CDR2 as SYGVKD. Here the CDR3 reads CAISWDLYEQYF. CDR3 coding DNA: TGTGCCATCAGTTGGGACCTTTACGAGCAGTACTTC.

The chain employs TRBV20-1 and TRBJ1-2; maybe TRBD1 (5 bases). V shed 1 base and J shed 1 base, with 13 bases lying between them. The CDR3 extends over 15 amino acids. Germline V gene sequence: CDR1 DFQATT, CDR2 SNEGSKA (reference sequence). The CDR3 is CSARGRDGNNYGYTF. Here the CDR3 DNA reads TGCAGTGCTAGAGGCAGGGACGGGAATAACTATGGCTACACCTTC.

The chain joins TRBV29-1 to TRBJ2-5, with 8 bases aligning to TRBD2. Germline loops: CDR1 SQVTM, CDR2 ANQGSEA. CDR3 size: 13 residues. V dropped 3 bases and J dropped 5; count of bases not matched to a gene: 5. The CDR3 DNA reads as TGCAGCGTTGAGCGGGGGGCGCAGGAGACCCAGTACTTC. Translated, it gives CSVERGAQETQYF.

The chain has TRBV15 and TRBJ1-5, with D possibly matching TRBD1 (5 bases). CDR1 and CDR2 (germline): LNHNV, YYDKDF (reference sequence). This CDR3 is 15 amino acids long. Trimming stripped 2 bases from V and 7 bases from J, with 15 bases between. CDR3 DNA sequence: TGTGCCACCAGCAGAAGAGGGGAGGCCGAGCAGCCCCAGCATTTT. Protein: CATSRRGEAEQPQHF.

Details on this clonotype: A single base separates this from a much larger clone, so it may be a read error. This chain uses TRBV20-1 with TRBJ2-7; D is perhaps TRBD2 (5 bases). The CDR3 extends over 14 amino acids. Germline values: CDR1 DFQATT, CDR2 SNEGSKA (reference sequence). V shed 0 bases and J shed 4 bases, with 13 bases lying between them. CDR3 protein: CSARDRKRTYEQYV. In nucleotides, the CDR3 is TGCAGTGCTAGAGATCGGAAGAGGACTTACGAGCAGTACGTC.

The rearrangement links TRBV7-2 to TRBJ2-5, with 8 bases identical to TRBD1. V lost 5 bases to trimming and J lost 6 bases; unmatched junction nucleotides: 11. The CDR3 covers 15 residues. The germline V gene has CDR1 SGHTA and CDR2 FQGNSA. In nucleotides, the CDR3 is TGTGCCAGCAGCCCCCGCAGGACAGGGTTAAAGACCCAGTACTTC. It encodes CASSPRRTGLKTQYF.

This clonotype was counted at least ten times. The chain joins TRBV2 to TRBJ1-5, with D hard to call. The germline V gene encodes CDR1 SNHLY and CDR2 FYNNEI. This CDR3 comprises 15 residues. The germline V and J ends were trimmed by 4 bases and 0 bases, with 10 bases remaining between them. The DNA for the CDR3 is TGTGCCAGCAGTGTCGAGTGGTTTAGCAATCAGCCCCAGCATTTT. Amino acid sequence: CASSVEWFSNQPQHF.

This clonotype occurred many times. The chain couples TRBV20-1 to TRBJ2-7, with 7 bases identical to TRBD1. The CDR3 length is 13 residues. With 3 bases clipped from V and 4 bases from J, the junction kept 6 bases outside the gene matches. Germline values: CDR1 DFQATT, CDR2 SNEGSKA (reference sequence). The CDR3, as DNA: TGCAGTGCTAGCCCTAGACAGGGTTACGAGCAGTACTTC. This codes for CSASPRQGYEQYF.

This clonotype was seen ten or more times. The chain links TRBV29-1 to TRBJ2-2; D is possibly TRBD1 (5 bases). This CDR3 is 13 amino acids long. V lost 6 bases and J lost 0, with 8 bases in between. CDR1 is SQVTM, CDR2 ANQGSEA, per germline. Here the CDR3 reads CSVQETNTGELFF. CDR3 nucleotides: TGCAGCGTACAGGAGACGAACACCGGGGAGCTGTTTTTT.

Many counts were recorded for this clonotype. The chain uses TRBV7-9 and TRBJ2-7, with a weak D call TRBD1 (5 bases). The CDR3 has 14 residues. Trimming cost V 5 bases and J 2 bases, with 13 bases left between them. In germline, CDR1 is SEHNR, CDR2 FQNEAQ (reference sequence). The CDR3 here is CASSLGAGPYEQYF. The CDR3 nucleotides are TGTGCCAGCAGCCTAGGGGCAGGACCCTACGAGCAGTACTTC.

This clonotype was counted many times. The chain links TRBV19 to TRBJ1-1, with TRBD1 as a possible D gene (6 bases). V lost 5 bases to trimming and J lost 1 base, with 11 bases between them. The CDR3 covers 14 residues. CDR1 LNHDA and CDR2 SQIVND come from the germline V gene (reference sequence). CDR3 sequence reads: CASSLMGQNTEAFF. CDR3 sequence (DNA): TGTGCCAGTAGTTTAATGGGACAGAACACTGAAGCTTTCTTT.